This T cell receptor (beta chain) originates from a study of blood T cell repertoires in COVID-19. Methods used by the authors: Scientists estimated how many nucleated cells there were by amplifying reference gene primers. TCRdb's copy holds only in-frame clones and misses some; the assay was immunoSEQ multiplex PCR. Clone size and V and J calls were adopted from that table, with D and trimming inferred from the DNA. This table holds about 100,000 clones, about 91% found once. The receptor was isolated from a man in his fifties with acute or convalescent COVID-19. Sample: peripheral blood.

The CDR3 DNA reads as TGTGCCAGTACCGTCCGGACAGTCCGCGCTTGGGAGAGCAATCAGCCCCAGCATTTT. This sequence encodes CASTVRTVRAWESNQPQHF. The chain is built from TRBV19 and TRBJ1-5, with a possible D match to TRBD1 (6 bases). Per germline, CDR1 LNHDA and CDR2 SQIVND (reference sequence). The CDR3 length is 19 residues. Trimming pared 7 bases from V and 1 base from J, leaving 26 bases between. Supplemented by reference TRBV19 and TRBJ1-5, the full variable domain reads DGGITQSPKYLFRKEGQNVTLSCEQNLNHDAMYWYRQDPGQGLRLIYYSQIVNDFQKGDIAEGYSVSREKKESFPLTVTSAQKNPTAFYLCASTVRTVRAWESNQPQHFGDGTRLSIL.